This section outlines one TCR beta chain sequence together with its context. These data come from a study of blood T cell repertoires in COVID-19. Study as a whole: Sites in the United States, Italy and Spain provided acute and convalescent COVID-19 samples.

V dropped 7 bases and J dropped 2; count of bases not matched to a gene: 5. Germline assignment: CDR1 MGHDK and CDR2 SYGVNS. There are 14 residues in the CDR3. Here immunoSEQ multiplex PCR was the method, and the copy in TCRdb shows in-frame clones only, minus some. The sample carries some 200,000 clones, roughly 80% recorded once. Seattle's enrolled individuals joined amid active infection and were then monitored longitudinally. The chain employs TRBV25-1 and TRBJ1-3, with 7 bases that match TRBD1. The source material was peripheral blood. The origin of this receptor is a woman aged 80 or over with COVID-19, enrolled during active disease. CDR3 sequence: CASTQGQAGNTIYF. The CDR3 region has the DNA TGTGCCAGCACACAGGGGCAAGCTGGAAACACCATATATTTT.